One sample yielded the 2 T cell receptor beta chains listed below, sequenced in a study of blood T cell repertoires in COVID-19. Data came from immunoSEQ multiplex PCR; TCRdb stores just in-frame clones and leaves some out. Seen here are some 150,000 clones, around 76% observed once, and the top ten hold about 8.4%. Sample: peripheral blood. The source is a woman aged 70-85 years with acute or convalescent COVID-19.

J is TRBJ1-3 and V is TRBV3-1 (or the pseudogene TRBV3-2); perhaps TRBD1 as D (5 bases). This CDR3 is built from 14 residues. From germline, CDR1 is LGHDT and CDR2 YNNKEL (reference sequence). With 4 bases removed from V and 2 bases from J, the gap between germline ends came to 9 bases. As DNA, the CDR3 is TGTGCCAGCAGCCCAGGGTATCCTGGAAACACCATATATTTT. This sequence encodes CASSPGYPGNTIYF.

The CDR3: CASSWGQDTGELFF. In DNA form, the CDR3 reads TGTGCCAGCAGCTGGGGACAGGATACCGGGGAGCTGTTTTTT. The rearrangement uses TRBV7-2 and TRBJ2-2; 8 bases are shared with TRBD1. The V gene end was trimmed by 4 bases and the J gene end by 5 bases; junction bases not matched to a gene: 3. This CDR3 is 14 amino acids long. Looked up from germline, CDR1 is SGHTA and CDR2 is FQGNSA.